These 8 T cell receptor beta chains were all obtained from the same sample, sequenced in a study of T cell responses to AZD1222 COVID-19 vaccine. Sequenced by immunoSEQ multiplex PCR; TCRdb stores in-frame clones only, minus some. The sample lists some 110,000 clones, more than 75% occurring once. The sequences come from peripheral blood, collected on day 0 of AZD1222 vaccination. The receptors were gathered from an adult in good health.

The chain carries TRBV27 and TRBJ2-3; D is unclear. The CDR3 totals 14 residues. Trimming left V 2 bases short and J 2 bases short, with 8 bases between. Germline CDR1 and CDR2: MNHEY and SMNVEV (reference sequence). This chain's CDR3 is CASSLIGVTDTQYF. The CDR3 coding sequence is TGTGCCAGCAGTTTAATTGGGGTCACAGATACGCAGTATTTT.

CDR3 in DNA: TGTGCCAGCAGGTTCAGGGGGCTAGATTCACCCCTCCACTTT. This sequence encodes CASRFRGLDSPLHF. The chain joins TRBV6-6 to TRBJ1-6; 8 bases fit TRBD1. CDR1 and CDR2 from the germline V gene are MNHNY and SVGAGI (reference sequence). V gave up 6 bases and J gave up 8 bases; unmatched junction bases: 6. This CDR3 spans 14 amino acids.

The chain is built from TRBV27 and TRBJ2-7, with D hard to call. The CDR3 length is 14 residues. Germline V gene sequence: CDR1 MNHEY, CDR2 SMNVEV (reference sequence). The germline V and J ends were trimmed by 8 bases and 2 bases, with 16 bases remaining between them. Here the CDR3 DNA reads TGTGCCAGCTGCAGGAAGCCTATTACCTACGAGCAGTACTTC. Its translation is CASCRKPITYEQYF.

The gene calls are TRBV20-1 and TRBJ1-2; D is uncertain. The CDR3 length is 11 residues. CDR1 DFQATT and CDR2 SNEGSKA come from the germline V gene (reference sequence). V was clipped by 5 bases and J by 8 bases, with 12 bases between them. The CDR3 DNA reads TGCAGTGCTTCGGACGGGTTCGGCTACACCTTC. Translated, it gives CSASDGFGYTF.

This clone has a single count. CDR3 nucleotide sequence: TGTGCCAGCTACCCGGTCCTGAGGGATGCTGAAGCTTTCTTT. Translation: CASYPVLRDAEAFF. This chain links TRBV18 with TRBJ1-1; D is undetermined. The CDR3 is 14 amino acids. Germline CDR1 is KGHSH and CDR2 is LQKENI. V was trimmed by 7 bases and J by 6 bases, leaving 18 bases between them.

This clone turned up a few times. The chain has TRBV28 and TRBJ1-2; TRBD1 matches at 8 bases. CDR3 length: 16 residues. Germline lookup yields CDR1 MDHEN and CDR2 SYDVKM. CDR3 region: CALQAPGTGQNYGYTF. The CDR3 DNA follows: TGTGCATTACAGGCCCCGGGGACAGGTCAAAACTATGGCTACACCTTC.

The gene calls are TRBV5-1 and TRBJ2-7; a weak D match, TRBD2 (6 bases). The CDR3 spans 13 residues. CDR1 is SGHRS, CDR2 YFSETQ, per germline. The V end lost 1 base, the J end lost 5 bases, and 10 bases lay between the germline ends. This chain's CDR3 is CASSLIGRNEQYF. In nucleotides, the CDR3 is TGCGCCAGCAGCTTGATAGGGAGGAACGAGCAGTACTTC.

This chain links TRBV7-2 with TRBJ1-2, with D uncertain. Trimming took off 3 bases at V and 4 bases at J, with 9 bases between the two ends. This CDR3 spans 13 amino acids. The germline gives CDR1 SGHTA, CDR2 FQGNSA. DNA of the CDR3: TGTGCCAGCAGCTTGGGGAGTACCTATGGCTACACCTTC. This sequence encodes CASSLGSTYGYTF.